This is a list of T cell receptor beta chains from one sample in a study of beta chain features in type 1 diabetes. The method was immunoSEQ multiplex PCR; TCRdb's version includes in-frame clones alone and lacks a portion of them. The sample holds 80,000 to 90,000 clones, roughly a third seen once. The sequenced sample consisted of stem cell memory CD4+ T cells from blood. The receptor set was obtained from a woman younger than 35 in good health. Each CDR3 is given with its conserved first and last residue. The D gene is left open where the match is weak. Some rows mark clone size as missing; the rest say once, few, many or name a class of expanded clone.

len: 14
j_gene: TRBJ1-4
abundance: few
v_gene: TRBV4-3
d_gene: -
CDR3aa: CASSPSNFNEKLFF
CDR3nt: TGCGCCAGCAGCCCTTCAAACTTTAATGAAAAACTGTTTTTT

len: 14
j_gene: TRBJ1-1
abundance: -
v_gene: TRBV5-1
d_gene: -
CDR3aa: CASSLSGGNTEAFF
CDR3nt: TGCGCCAGCAGCTTAAGCGGGGGTAACACTGAAGCTTTCTTT

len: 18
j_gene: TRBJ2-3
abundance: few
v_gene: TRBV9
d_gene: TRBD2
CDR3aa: CASSLSPLSGGDADTQYF
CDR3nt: TGTGCCAGCAGCCTCTCCCCCCTCAGCGGGGGGGACGCAGATACGCAGTATTTT

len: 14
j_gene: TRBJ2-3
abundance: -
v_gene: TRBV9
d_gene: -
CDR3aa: CASSGGLPTDTQYF
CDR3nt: TGTGCCAGCAGCGGGGGACTTCCCACAGATACGCAGTATTTT

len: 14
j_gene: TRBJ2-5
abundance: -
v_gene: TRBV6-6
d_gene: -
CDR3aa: CASIRTGDQETQYF
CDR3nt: TGTGCCAGCATCCGAACAGGAGATCAAGAGACCCAGTACTTC

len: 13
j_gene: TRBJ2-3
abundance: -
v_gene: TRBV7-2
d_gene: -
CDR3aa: CASSLNLRGAQYF
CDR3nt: TGTGCCAGCAGCTTAAATCTCAGGGGGGCGCAGTATTTT

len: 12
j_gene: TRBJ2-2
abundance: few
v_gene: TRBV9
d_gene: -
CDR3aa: CASSVGLGELFF
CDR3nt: TGTGCCAGCAGCGTAGGACTCGGGGAGCTGTTTTTT

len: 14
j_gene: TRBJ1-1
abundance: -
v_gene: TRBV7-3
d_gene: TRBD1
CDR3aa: CASSAQGRFTEAFF
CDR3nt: TGTGCCAGCAGCGCACAGGGGAGGTTCACTGAAGCTTTCTTT

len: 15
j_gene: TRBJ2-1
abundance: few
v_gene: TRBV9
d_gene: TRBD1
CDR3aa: CASSVRTGTYNEQFF
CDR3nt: TGTGCCAGCAGCGTGAGGACAGGGACCTACAATGAGCAGTTCTTC

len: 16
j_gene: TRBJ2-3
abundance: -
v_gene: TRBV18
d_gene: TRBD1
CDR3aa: CASSPGTGLTTDTQYF
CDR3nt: TGTGCCAGCTCACCAGGGACAGGTCTGACCACAGATACGCAGTATTTT

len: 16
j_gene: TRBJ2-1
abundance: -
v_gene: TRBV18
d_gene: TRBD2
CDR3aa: CASSPLASGGAGEQFF
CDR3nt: TGTGCCAGCTCACCACTTGCTAGCGGGGGGGCCGGTGAGCAGTTCTTC

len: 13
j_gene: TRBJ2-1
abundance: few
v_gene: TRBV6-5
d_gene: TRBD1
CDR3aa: CASNLDRSNEQFF
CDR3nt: TGTGCCAGCAATCTGGACAGGTCGAATGAGCAGTTCTTC

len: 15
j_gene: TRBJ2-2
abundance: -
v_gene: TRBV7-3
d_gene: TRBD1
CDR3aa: CASSPGGSNTGELFF
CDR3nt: TGTGCCAGCAGCCCAGGGGGATCGAACACCGGGGAGCTGTTTTTT

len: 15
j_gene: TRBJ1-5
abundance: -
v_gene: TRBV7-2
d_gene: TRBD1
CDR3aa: CASSLTGGSGQPQHF
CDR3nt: TGTGCCAGCAGCTTGACAGGGGGGTCTGGTCAGCCCCAGCATTTT

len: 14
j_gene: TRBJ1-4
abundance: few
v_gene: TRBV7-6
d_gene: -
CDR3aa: CASSTGHLNEKLFF
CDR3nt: TGTGCCAGCAGTACGGGACATCTGAATGAAAAACTGTTTTTT

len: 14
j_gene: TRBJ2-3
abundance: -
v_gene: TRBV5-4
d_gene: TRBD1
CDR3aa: CASRPGQGTDTQYF
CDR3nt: TGTGCCAGCAGACCGGGACAGGGCACAGATACGCAGTATTTT

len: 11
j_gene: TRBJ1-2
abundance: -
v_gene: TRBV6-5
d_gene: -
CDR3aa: CASTGGYGYTF
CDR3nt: TGTGCCAGCACGGGGGGCTATGGCTACACCTTC

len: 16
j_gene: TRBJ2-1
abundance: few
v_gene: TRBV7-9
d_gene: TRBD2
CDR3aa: CASSLGLAGVGDEQFF
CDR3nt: TGTGCCAGCAGCTTAGGGTTAGCGGGAGTCGGCGATGAGCAGTTCTTC

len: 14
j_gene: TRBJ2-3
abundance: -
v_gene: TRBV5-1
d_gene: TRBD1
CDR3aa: CASSLQGAVDTQYF
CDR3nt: TGCGCCAGCAGCTTACAGGGGGCAGTCGATACGCAGTATTTT

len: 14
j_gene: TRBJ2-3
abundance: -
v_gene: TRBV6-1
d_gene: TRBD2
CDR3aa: CASDFSGGTDTQYF
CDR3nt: TGTGCCAGTGACTTTAGCGGGGGCACAGATACGCAGTATTTT

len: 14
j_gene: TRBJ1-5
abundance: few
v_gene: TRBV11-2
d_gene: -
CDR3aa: CASSLLDSDQPQHF
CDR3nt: TGTGCCAGCAGCTTGCTGGACAGCGATCAGCCCCAGCATTTT

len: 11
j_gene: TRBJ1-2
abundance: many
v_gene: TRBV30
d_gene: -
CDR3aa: CSSGTNYGYTF
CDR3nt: TGCAGCTCCGGGACTAACTATGGCTACACCTTC

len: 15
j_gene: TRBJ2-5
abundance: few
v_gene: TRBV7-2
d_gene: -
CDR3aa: CASSSEGGSSTPQYF
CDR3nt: TGTGCCAGCAGCTCGGAAGGGGGATCATCCACTCCCCAGTACTTC

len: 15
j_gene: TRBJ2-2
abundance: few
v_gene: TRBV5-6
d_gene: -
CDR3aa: CASSLVELNTGELFF
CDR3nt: TGTGCCAGCAGCTTGGTCGAACTAAACACCGGGGAGCTGTTTTTT